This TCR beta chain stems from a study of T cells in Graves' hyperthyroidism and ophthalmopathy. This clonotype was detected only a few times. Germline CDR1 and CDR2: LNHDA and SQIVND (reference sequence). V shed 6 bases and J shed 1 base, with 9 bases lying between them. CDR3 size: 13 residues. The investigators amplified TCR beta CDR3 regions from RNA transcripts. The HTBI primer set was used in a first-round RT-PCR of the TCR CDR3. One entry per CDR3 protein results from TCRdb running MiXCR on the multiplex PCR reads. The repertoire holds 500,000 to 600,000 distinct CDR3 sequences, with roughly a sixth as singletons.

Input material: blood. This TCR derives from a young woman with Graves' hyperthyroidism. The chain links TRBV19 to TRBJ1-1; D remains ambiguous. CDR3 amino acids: CASRSDKNTEAFF. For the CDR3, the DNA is TGTGCCAGTAGAAGCGACAAGAACACTGAAGCTTTCTTT.